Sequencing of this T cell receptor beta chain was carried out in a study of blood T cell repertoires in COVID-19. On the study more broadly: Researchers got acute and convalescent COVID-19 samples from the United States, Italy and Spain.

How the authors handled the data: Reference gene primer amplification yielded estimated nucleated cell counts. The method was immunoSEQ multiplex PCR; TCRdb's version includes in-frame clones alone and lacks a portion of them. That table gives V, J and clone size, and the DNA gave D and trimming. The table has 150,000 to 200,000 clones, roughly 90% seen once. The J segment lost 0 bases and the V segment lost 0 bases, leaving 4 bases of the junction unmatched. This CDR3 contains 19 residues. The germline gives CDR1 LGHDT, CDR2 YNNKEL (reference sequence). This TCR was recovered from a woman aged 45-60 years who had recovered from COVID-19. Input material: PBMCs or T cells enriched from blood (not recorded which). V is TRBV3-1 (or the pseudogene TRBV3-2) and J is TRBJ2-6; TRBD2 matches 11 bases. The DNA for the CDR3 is TGTGCCAGCAGCCAAGACCCGACTAGCGGGGACTCTGGGGCCAACGTCCTGACTTTC. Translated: CASSQDPTSGDSGANVLTF.